These 13 T cell receptor beta chains share one sample of origin, sequenced in a study of cytomegalovirus exposure and HLA in healthy donors. PCR amplification relied on 60 Vbeta primers (plus 13 Jbeta primers). Libraries were prepared by immunoSEQ multiplex PCR; TCRdb keeps only in-frame clonotypes and omits some of them. In the table there are more than 80,000 clones, around 84% of which are singletons. What was sequenced was PBMCs. These receptor sequences come from a woman aged 40-49 years in good health and CMV-seropositive.

V and J are TRBV9 and TRBJ2-4; D is possibly TRBD2 (6 bases). Germline lookup yields CDR1 SGDLS and CDR2 YYNGEE. The CDR3 covers 16 residues. Deletions cut 4 bases from V and 0 bases from J, with 14 bases between. The DNA of the CDR3 is TGTGCCAGCAGCCCCTTAGGAGGGTTAGCCAAAAACATTCAGTACTTC. This codes for CASSPLGGLAKNIQYF. The full variable domain, rest sourced from reference TRBV9 and TRBJ2-4, is DSGVTQTPKHLITATGQRVTLRCSPRSGDLSVYWYQQSLDQGLQFLIQYYNGEERAKGNILERFSAQQFPDLHSELNLSSLELGDSALYFCASSPLGGLAKNIQYFGAGTRLSVL.

In its sample, this clone was seen a few times. V usage is TRBV6-5 and J usage is TRBJ2-2; possibly TRBD2 for D (5 bases). This CDR3 is 15 amino acids long. V lost 4 bases and J lost 3, with 12 bases in between. Germline V lookup: CDR1 MNHEY, CDR2 SVGAGI. DNA for the CDR3: TGTGCCAGCAGTTGGAGGCAAGCGGACACCGGGGAGCTGTTTTTT. As protein: CASSWRQADTGELFF.

The genes are TRBV29-1 and TRBJ2-7; D is perhaps TRBD1 (5 bases). The V gene's germline CDR1 is SQVTM and CDR2 ANQGSEA. The CDR3 spans 14 residues. Trimming removed 4 bases from V and 3 bases from J, with 16 bases in between. CDR3 DNA sequence: TGCAGCGTTGGGTTTTTAGGACACATCTACGAGCAGTACTTC. Its translation: CSVGFLGHIYEQYF.

This clone was seen a few times. The chain employs TRBV6-1 and TRBJ2-7, with 9 positions matching TRBD2. The germline V gene has CDR1 MNHNS and CDR2 SASEGT. This CDR3 is built from 15 residues. Losses at the gene ends were 2 bases for V and 5 bases for J; bases not matched to a gene: 7. The CDR3 sequence is CASSERSGGGDEQYF. The CDR3 DNA sequence: TGTGCCAGCAGTGAACGTAGCGGGGGAGGAGACGAGCAGTACTTC.

The chain recombines TRBV6-1 with TRBJ1-2; TRBD1 is a possible D gene (5 bases). With 6 bases removed from V and 5 bases from J, the gap between germline ends came to 16 bases. Germline V gene sequence: CDR1 MNHNS, CDR2 SASEGT. The CDR3 extends over 14 amino acids. CDR3 sequence reads: CASRPGGAGYGYTF. The DNA for the CDR3 is TGTGCCAGCAGACCAGGTGGGGCCGGGTATGGCTACACCTTC.

The chain employs TRBV11-3 and TRBJ1-1; TRBD1 is a possible D gene (5 bases). The CDR3 length is 15 residues. The germline V gene has CDR1 SGHNT and CDR2 YENEEA. V was trimmed by 5 bases and J by 4 bases, leaving 17 bases between them. Here the CDR3 DNA reads TGTGCCAGCAGCCCGGGGGGGGGTTCCGGCACTGAAGCTTTCTTT. Translated, it gives CASSPGGGSGTEAFF.

The CDR3 sequence: CASSWTGTGGEKLFF. The CDR3, as DNA: TGCGCCAGCAGCTGGACTGGGACAGGCGGGGAAAAACTGTTTTTT. V usage is TRBV5-1 and J usage is TRBJ1-4; 8 bases line up with TRBD1. In germline, CDR1 is SGHRS, CDR2 YFSETQ. Trimming took 3 bases from V and 8 from J; bases not matched to a gene: 9. There are 15 residues in the CDR3.

The V gene is TRBV14, the J gene TRBJ2-1; D possibly corresponds to TRBD1 (6 bases). Trimming pared 4 bases from V and 9 bases from J, leaving 19 bases between. CDR1 and CDR2 (germline): SGHDN, FVKESK. CDR3 size: 15 residues. This CDR3 is CASSLEGVGFGEQFF. In DNA, the CDR3 is TGTGCCAGCAGCCTCGAGGGGGTAGGGTTTGGTGAGCAGTTCTTC. Variable domain in full (rest from reference TRBV14 and TRBJ2-1): EAGVTQFPSHSVIEKGQTVTLRCDPISGHDNLYWYRRVMGKEIKFLLHFVKESKQDESGMPNNRFLAERTGGTYSTLKVQPAELEDSGVYFCASSLEGVGFGEQFFGPGTRLTVL.

The rearrangement uses TRBV4-1 and TRBJ2-5; no firm D call. The J call may be in error: the DNA end matches TRBJ2-7 better. The CDR3 loop spans 13 amino acids. Germline V lookup: CDR1 MGHRA, CDR2 YSYEKL. DNA of the CDR3: TGCGCCAGCAGCCAAGATCACAGCTACGAGCAGTACTTC. It is translated as CASSQDHSYEQYF.

This clone was detected a few times. V and J are TRBV19 and TRBJ2-1, with TRBD2 matching 11 bases. J lost 12 bases, V lost 7 bases, and 14 bases had no gene match. Germline V CDR1 and CDR2: LNHDA, SQIVND (reference sequence). The CDR3 extends over 15 amino acids. The CDR3 here is CASNHKHTSGSGQFF. The CDR3 coding sequence is TGTGCCAGTAACCACAAACATACTAGCGGGAGTGGGCAGTTCTTC.

The rearrangement links TRBV18 to TRBJ2-7, with D possibly matching TRBD2 (6 bases). The V end lost 0 bases, the J end lost 0 bases, and 9 bases lay between the germline ends. The CDR3 runs to 15 residues. Germline V gene data show CDR1 as KGHSH and CDR2 as LQKENI. The CDR3 sequence is CASSPPGLSSYEQYF. The CDR3 region has the DNA TGTGCCAGCTCACCACCGGGACTGAGCTCCTACGAGCAGTACTTC.

This sequence joins TRBV6-4 and TRBJ2-5, with 9 nucleotides matching TRBD2. Trimming took 7 bases from V and 5 from J; bases not matched to a gene: 8. The CDR3 loop spans 14 amino acids. Looked up from germline, CDR1 is MRHNA and CDR2 is SNTAGT. CDR3 sequence: CASTLAGDMETQYF. Here the CDR3 DNA reads TGTGCCAGCACCTTAGCGGGAGATATGGAGACCCAGTACTTC.

The J gene is TRBJ2-5, the V gene TRBV6-1, with D perhaps matching TRBD2 (7 bases). The ends were cut back, 1 base at V and 3 bases at J, with 15 bases in the middle. CDR3 length: 16 amino acids. Germline assignment: CDR1 MNHNS and CDR2 SASEGT. The CDR3 protein is CASSEVAGAGEETQYF. For the CDR3, the DNA is TGTGCCAGCAGTGAAGTGGCGGGAGCAGGGGAAGAGACCCAGTACTTC.